This TCR beta chain was observed in a study of liver allograft versus peripheral blood T cells. The overall study: Comparative analysis was performed on T cell receptor repertoires from transplanted livers and from recipients' peripheral blood.

TCRdb independently ran MiXCR on the reads; one entry per CDR3 protein. Of several thousand distinct CDR3 sequences in the sample, around a sixth were seen once. Germline CDR1 is SGHTA and CDR2 is FQGNSA. The CDR3 has 17 amino acids. V gave up 0 bases and J gave up 2 bases, with 14 bases separating them. Concerning this clonotype: Just one base apart from a much larger clone, this may be a read error.

This sequence was found in a human patient who had a liver transplant. Some of the T cells may derive from the graft donor. The chain links TRBV7-2 to TRBJ1-3; D is possibly TRBD1 (6 bases). The CDR3 bases are TGTGCCAGCAGCTTAGCCTTGAGGGGGAGGACTGGAAACACCATATATTTT. It is translated as CASSLALRGRTGNTIYF.